What follows are 32 T cell receptor beta chains derived from one specimen sequenced in a study of T cells in localized non-small cell lung cancer. Profiled with immunoSEQ multiplex PCR; TCRdb holds only in-frame clones, not every one. The sample lists around 140,000 clones, roughly 90% occurring once. Sample: peripheral blood, taken before any cancer treatment. These receptors all stem from a female donor aged 60 or older with stage I lung adenocarcinoma.

This chain uses TRBV7-9 with TRBJ2-1; 8 bases are a match to TRBD2. Trimming cost V 2 bases and J 1 base; bases outside gene matches: 7. This CDR3 comprises 17 residues. Germline V gene sequence: CDR1 SEHNR, CDR2 FQNEAQ (reference sequence). In DNA form, the CDR3 reads TGTGCCAGCAGCTTAATACGGGAGGGCCGATCCTACAATGAGCAGTTCTTC. It yields the protein CASSLIREGRSYNEQFF.

The chain has TRBV2 and TRBJ1-2, with 7 positions matching TRBD1. Germline assignment: CDR1 SNHLY and CDR2 FYNNEI. CDR3 size: 14 residues. Unmatched junction bases numbered 5, after V lost 0 bases and J lost 7 bases. The CDR3 DNA is TGTGCCAGCAGTGAAGCAACAGGGGATATTGGCTACACCTTC. Translated: CASSEATGDIGYTF.

The rearrangement links TRBV28 to TRBJ1-3; TRBD1 agrees at 7 bases. Germline values: CDR1 MDHEN, CDR2 SYDVKM. The V segment lost 3 bases and the J segment 2 bases; nucleotides outside the gene matches: 7. CDR3 size: 16 residues. The CDR3 nucleotides read TGTGCCAGCAGTTTGGTAACAGGGGCGGCTGGAAACACCATATATTTT. As protein: CASSLVTGAAGNTIYF.

Here the CDR3 DNA reads TGCGCCAGCAGCTTGTTATCATCTCATGTGGCGACGTACGAGCAGTACTTC. Encoded protein: CASSLLSSHVATYEQYF. V and J are TRBV5-1 and TRBJ2-7; no definite D call. The CDR3 has 17 residues. CDR1 is SGHRS, CDR2 YFSETQ, per germline. The V and J ends lost 1 base and 4 bases respectively, with 21 bases between them.

V is TRBV11-2 and J is TRBJ2-1; 8 nucleotides agree with TRBD2. This CDR3 comprises 14 residues. J was trimmed by 6 bases and V by 2 bases; bases with no gene match: 3. Germline CDR1 and CDR2: SGHAT and FQNNGV. DNA of the CDR3: TGTGCCAGCAGCTTATCCGGGGGGGTCAATGAGCAGTTCTTC. This translates into CASSLSGGVNEQFF. Variable domain in full (rest from reference TRBV11-2 and TRBJ2-1): EAGVAQSPRYKIIEKRQSVAFWCNPISGHATLYWYQQILGQGPKLLIQFQNNGVVDDSQLPKDRFSAERLKGVDSTLKIQPAKLEDSAVYLCASSLSGGVNEQFFGPGTRLTVL.

The chain carries TRBV6-5 and TRBJ2-7, with 7 bases that match TRBD1. V was pared by 2 bases and J by 4 bases, with 11 bases of the junction left unmatched. CDR1 MNHEY and CDR2 SVGAGI come from the germline V gene. The CDR3 spans 16 residues. The CDR3 DNA sequence: TGTGCCAGCAGTTACACAGGGGACCGGAGAAAGTACGAGCAGTACTTC. Translated, it gives CASSYTGDRRKYEQYF.

V usage is TRBV29-1 and J usage is TRBJ2-1, with TRBD2 matching 12 bases. The CDR3 is made up of 17 amino acids. CDR1 and CDR2 (germline): SQVTM, ANQGSEA. V was clipped by 0 bases and J by 8 bases; unmatched bases: 11. DNA for the CDR3: TGCAGCGTTGAAGATCCCCCCCCTAGCGGGAGGGCCTATGAGCAGTTCTTC. Its translation is CSVEDPPPSGRAYEQFF.

The chain recombines TRBV16 with TRBJ2-7; tentatively, D is TRBD2 (5 bases). This CDR3 is built from 16 residues. The germline CDR1 and CDR2 sequences are KGHSY and FQNENV. V lost 0 bases to trimming and J lost 7 bases, with 19 bases between them. The CDR3 loop reads CASSQSRPGFAGEQYF. CDR3 coding DNA: TGTGCCAGCAGCCAATCCCGGCCGGGGTTTGCCGGGGAGCAGTACTTC.

As DNA, the CDR3 is TGTGCCAGCAGTGAACTGGGACTAGGGGCCTCTGAGCAGTTCTTC. Protein: CASSELGLGASEQFF. This chain uses TRBV2 with TRBJ2-1, with 8 bases that match TRBD2. The CDR3 sequence is 15 residues long. Germline trimming cut 2 bases from V and 9 bases from J; bases unmatched to any gene: 9. Germline loops: CDR1 SNHLY, CDR2 FYNNEI. The whole variable domain, filled in from reference TRBV2 and TRBJ2-1, reads EPEVTQTPSHQVTQMGQEVILRCVPISNHLYFYWYRQILGQKVEFLVSFYNNEISEKSEIFDDQFSVERPDGSNFTLKIRSTKLEDSAMYFCASSELGLGASEQFFGPGTRLTVL.

The rearrangement joins TRBV9 to TRBJ2-1; no reliable D call. With 0 bases removed from V and 16 bases from J, the gap between germline ends came to 14 bases. This CDR3 contains 12 residues. Germline V gives CDR1 SGDLS, CDR2 YYNGEE. CDR3 nucleotide sequence: TGTGCCAGCAGCGTAGGGGCAGGTCCTCGTTTCTTC. It specifies CASSVGAGPRFF.

The V and J genes are TRBV9 and TRBJ2-1; TRBD2 matches 10 bases. From germline, CDR1 is SGDLS and CDR2 YYNGEE. V shed 0 bases, J shed 5 bases, and the junction held 5 bases outside the gene matches. There are 16 residues in the CDR3. CDR3 residues: CASSVDSGRFDNEQFF. In DNA, the CDR3 is TGTGCCAGCAGCGTAGATAGCGGGAGGTTCGACAATGAGCAGTTCTTC.

V and J are TRBV28 and TRBJ1-5; 9 bases are shared with TRBD1. CDR3 length equals 14 residues. Germline V gives CDR1 MDHEN, CDR2 SYDVKM. V was pared by 3 bases and J by 6 bases, with 3 bases of the junction left unmatched. The CDR3, as DNA: TGTGCCAGCAGTTTGAACAGGGGGCTTCAGCCCCAGCATTTT. This sequence encodes CASSLNRGLQPQHF.

This chain links TRBV2 with TRBJ1-1; D gene unclear. The ends were cut back, 4 bases at V and 2 bases at J, with 8 bases in the middle. Germline CDR1 reads SNHLY; CDR2 reads FYNNEI. This CDR3 spans 13 amino acids. The CDR3 nucleotides are TGTGCCAGCAGTGGGGCCCGAAACACTGAAGCTTTCTTT. Translation: CASSGARNTEAFF. The whole variable domain, remainder taken from reference TRBV2 and TRBJ1-1, is EPEVTQTPSHQVTQMGQEVILRCVPISNHLYFYWYRQILGQKVEFLVSFYNNEISEKSEIFDDQFSVERPDGSNFTLKIRSTKLEDSAMYFCASSGARNTEAFFGQGTRLTVV.

The V and J genes are TRBV10-2 and TRBJ1-1; TRBD1 matches 10 bases. The trim removed 6 bases at V and 4 bases at J, leaving 5 bases unmatched. Germline CDR1 WSHSY, CDR2 SAAADI. The CDR3 runs to 14 residues. In DNA form, the CDR3 reads TGCGCCAGCAGAGGGACAGGGGAGGGCACTGAAGCTTTCTTT. Protein: CASRGTGEGTEAFF.

DNA for the CDR3: TGTGCCAGCAACCCAAGCGGGATCCTTCCCTACGAGCAGTACTTC. Residues: CASNPSGILPYEQYF. The chain is built from TRBV6-5 and TRBJ2-7; 7 bases fit TRBD2. The CDR3 has 15 residues. Germline V lookup: CDR1 MNHEY, CDR2 SVGAGI. J was trimmed by 2 bases and V by 7 bases; bases with no gene match: 11.

The J gene is TRBJ2-7, the V gene TRBV5-1; 9 bases are a match to TRBD1. Trimming removed 0 bases from V and 6 bases from J; junction bases left unmatched: 10. CDR1 is SGHRS, CDR2 YFSETQ, per germline. This CDR3 spans 16 amino acids. In DNA form, the CDR3 reads TGCGCCAGCAGCTTGGGGATCCGGGACAGGGTTGTCGAGCAGTACTTC. It specifies CASSLGIRDRVVEQYF. Full variable domain (rest looked up from reference TRBV5-1 and TRBJ2-7): KAGVTQTPRYLIKTRGQQVTLSCSPISGHRSVSWYQQTPGQGLQFLFEYFSETQRNKGNFPGRFSGRQFSNSRSEMNVSTLELGDSALYLCASSLGIRDRVVEQYFGPGTRLTVT.

V gene TRBV19 combines with J gene TRBJ1-5, with a weak D call TRBD1 (5 bases). V was shortened by 5 bases and J by 4 bases, with 15 bases between the two germline ends. The germline V gene encodes CDR1 LNHDA and CDR2 SQIVND (reference sequence). The CDR3 is 15 residues long. CDR3 in amino acids: CASSHTGTSNQPQHF. The CDR3 nucleotides read TGTGCCAGTAGTCATACCGGGACGTCGAATCAGCCCCAGCATTTT.

The J gene is TRBJ2-7, the V gene TRBV18; 8 bases agree with TRBD1. The germline V gene has CDR1 KGHSH and CDR2 LQKENI. V was clipped by 6 bases and J by 6 bases; unmatched bases: 13. There are 15 residues in the CDR3. CDR3 DNA: TGTGCCAGCTCCACATCACGGACAGGGATTGGCGAGCAGTACTTC. As protein: CASSTSRTGIGEQYF.

This chain connects TRBV5-1 to TRBJ2-6; 10 bases line up with TRBD1. The length of the CDR3 is 17 residues. V was clipped by 2 bases and J by 2 bases; unmatched bases: 4. Germline CDR1 is SGHRS and CDR2 is YFSETQ. CDR3 in amino acids: CASSFGQGDPGANVLTF. CDR3 DNA: TGCGCCAGCAGCTTCGGACAGGGGGATCCTGGGGCCAACGTCCTGACTTTC.

This clone was seen only a few times. The chain recombines TRBV7-3 with TRBJ2-1; D possibly corresponds to TRBD2 (5 bases). The germline V gene has CDR1 SGHTA and CDR2 FQGTGA. This CDR3 has 14 amino acids. V shed 5 bases and J shed 4 bases, with 12 bases lying between them. CDR3 sequence (DNA): TGTGCCAGCAGCCGGACTCAGTATTACAATGAGCAGTTCTTC. It specifies CASSRTQYYNEQFF.

The gene calls are TRBV6-6 and TRBJ1-2; a weak D match, TRBD1 (5 bases). CDR1 and CDR2 from the germline V gene are MNHNY and SVGAGI (reference sequence). V dropped 5 bases and J dropped 5 bases, with 18 bases sitting between them. The CDR3 is 15 amino acids. The CDR3 nucleotides read TGTGCCAGCAGTCCACCCGGGACGGCCCGGTATGGCTACACCTTC. The encoded protein is CASSPPGTARYGYTF.

J is TRBJ2-7 and V is TRBV10-1; 10 nucleotides agree with TRBD2. The germline CDR1 and CDR2 sequences are WNHNN and SYGVQD (reference sequence). Trimming took 3 bases from V and 3 from J; bases not matched to a gene: 5. The CDR3 sequence is 15 residues long. The CDR3 region is CASSDPAGGIYEQYF. The CDR3 nucleotides are TGCGCCAGCAGTGACCCAGCGGGAGGGATCTACGAGCAGTACTTC.

The genes are TRBV10-2 and TRBJ2-5, with no clear D. Looked up from germline, CDR1 is WSHSY and CDR2 is SAAADI. The V end lost 3 bases, the J end lost 2 bases, and 10 bases lay between the germline ends. The CDR3 sequence is 14 residues long. CDR3 loop: CASSDSRFQETQYF. CDR3 nucleotides: TGCGCCAGCAGTGACTCGCGGTTTCAAGAGACCCAGTACTTC.

J is TRBJ2-7 and V is TRBV6-1; D unresolved. Germline V gives CDR1 MNHNS, CDR2 SASEGT. The V gene lost 2 bases and the J gene lost 3 bases, with 5 bases spanning the gap. This CDR3 has 12 residues. CDR3 coding DNA: TGTGCCAGCAGTGAATCCGGCTACGAGCAGTACTTC. It specifies CASSESGYEQYF.

The rearrangement links TRBV7-9 to TRBJ2-1; 7 bases map to TRBD2. This CDR3 spans 14 amino acids. CDR1 and CDR2 from the germline V gene are SEHNR and FQNEAQ (reference sequence). V lost 2 bases and J lost 10; bases outside the gene matches: 8. Here the CDR3 reads CASSLTTGGGEQFF. The CDR3 DNA follows: TGTGCCAGCAGCTTAACAACGGGGGGTGGAGAGCAGTTCTTC.

This chain links TRBV11-3 with TRBJ2-1, with D perhaps TRBD1 or TRBD2 (5 bases each). Trimming removed 1 base at V and 3 bases at J, with 7 bases between. CDR1 is SGHNT, CDR2 YENEEA, per germline. The length of the CDR3 is 14 residues. The CDR3, as DNA: TGTGCCAGCAGCTTAGGGGGGTTCTACAATGAGCAGTTCTTC. Translation gives CASSLGGFYNEQFF. The whole variable domain, filled in from reference TRBV11-3 and TRBJ2-1, reads EAGVVQSPRYKIIEKKQPVAFWCNPISGHNTLYWYLQNLGQGPELLIRYENEEAVDDSQLPKDRFSAERLKGVDSTLKIQPAELGDSAVYLCASSLGGFYNEQFFGPGTRLTVL.

This clone was picked up a small number of times. This chain links TRBV2 with TRBJ2-7; possible D gene TRBD2, 6 bases. Between the trimmed V and J ends, which lost 8 bases and 4 bases, there was a span of 6 bases. The germline V gene has CDR1 SNHLY and CDR2 FYNNEI. The CDR3 has 10 amino acids. CDR3 coding DNA: TGTGCCAGCGGGGGGTACGAGCAGTACTTC. Protein sequence: CASGGYEQYF.

The chain joins TRBV28 to TRBJ1-2, with 10 bases identical to TRBD1. The length of the CDR3 is 17 residues. Per the germline V gene, CDR1 is MDHEN and CDR2 is SYDVKM. Trimming at V came to 7 bases and at J to 8 bases, leaving 19 bases not matched to a gene. CDR3 coding DNA: TGTGCCAGCAAAGTGGGAATTGGGACAGGGGTATCGGAAGGCTACACCTTC. Encoded protein: CASKVGIGTGVSEGYTF.

The CDR3 sequence: CASSQERRYNEQFF. CDR3 nucleotide sequence: TGTGCCAGCAGCCAAGAGCGGCGGTACAATGAGCAGTTCTTC. The chain joins TRBV14 to TRBJ2-1, with D unresolved. V shed 0 bases and J shed 4 bases, with 7 bases lying between them. The CDR3 runs to 14 residues. Germline CDR1 SGHDN, CDR2 FVKESK.

The rearrangement uses TRBV6-5 and TRBJ2-3, with TRBD2 matching over 7 bases. This CDR3 has 16 residues. CDR1 and CDR2 from the germline V gene are MNHEY and SVGAGI. V dropped 0 bases and J dropped 2; count of bases not matched to a gene: 5. Written as DNA, the CDR3 is TGTGCCAGCAGTTACTCGGGTAGCGGGTTCACAGATACGCAGTATTTT. It yields the protein CASSYSGSGFTDTQYF.

The CDR3 DNA reads as TGTGCCAGCAGTCGGCCGGGAGGGTGGAACACTGAAGCTTTCTTT. Its protein product is CASSRPGGWNTEAFF. The rearrangement joins TRBV2 to TRBJ1-1; D uncertain. The germline V gene has CDR1 SNHLY and CDR2 FYNNEI. Between the trimmed V and J ends, which lost 5 bases and 1 base, there was a span of 14 bases. CDR3 length: 15 amino acids.

The rearrangement links TRBV5-6 to TRBJ2-2; 12 bases fit TRBD2. V shed 1 base and J 0 bases; nucleotides not matched to a gene: 4. CDR3 length equals 18 residues. CDR1 and CDR2 (germline): SGHDT, YYEEEE. The CDR3 loop is CASSLRTSGIPNTGELFF. CDR3 coding DNA: TGTGCCAGCAGCTTGAGGACTAGCGGGATTCCGAACACCGGGGAGCTGTTTTTT.